This entry lists 6 T cell receptor beta chains sequenced from one sample in a study of blood T cells in healthy people across ages. Next came a second PCR, run for about 7 to 12 cycles, which used a sample-barcoded 5' primer along with a J-beta primer mix. TCRdb recomputed calls from the 5' RACE reads with MiXCR, one row per CDR3 protein. The sample consists of approximately 1.5 million distinct CDR3 sequences, about 32% of them appearing once. Input material: blood. These receptors all come from a woman between 25 and 40 years old in good health.

This clonotype was counted a few times. V usage is TRBV20-1 and J usage is TRBJ2-7; 13 bases align to TRBD2. CDR1 DFQATT and CDR2 SNEGSKA come from the germline V gene (reference sequence). J gave up 5 bases and V 4 bases, and 8 bases lay outside the gene matches. This CDR3 has 15 amino acids. The CDR3 DNA follows: TGCAGTGCTATACGACTAGCGGGAGGCCCCCACGAGCAGTACTTC. Translated, it gives CSAIRLAGGPHEQYF.

The chain joins TRBV4-1 to TRBJ1-2; D gene uncertain. Deletions cut 0 bases from V and 7 bases from J, with 15 bases between. The CDR3 length is 15 residues. The germline V gene encodes CDR1 MGHRA and CDR2 YSYEKL. The CDR3 DNA reads TGCGCCAGCAGCCAAGATAAAACAGCCTATTCTGGCTACACCTTC. This gives the protein CASSQDKTAYSGYTF.

As regards this clonotype: With a much larger clone just one base away, this may be a read error. This sequence joins TRBV7-2 and TRBJ2-1, with D perhaps TRBD1 or TRBD2 (5 bases each). TRBJ2-7 explains the end of the DNA better; the J call may be wrong. The CDR3 covers 16 residues. Germline V gene sequence: CDR1 SGHTA, CDR2 FQGNSA. The CDR3: CASSTSGTGSYNEQYF. The CDR3 region has the DNA TGTGCCAGCAGTACATCCGGGACCGGCTCCTACAATGAGCAGTACTTC.

A few counts support this clonotype. The chain couples TRBV20-1 to TRBJ2-1; tentative D call: TRBD2 (5 bases). CDR3 size: 10 residues. Germline V gives CDR1 DFQATT, CDR2 SNEGSKA (reference sequence). V was pared by 3 bases and J by 15 bases, with 12 bases between. The CDR3 here is CSARGARTFF. The CDR3 DNA sequence: TGCAGTGCTAGGGGAGCGAGAACGTTCTTC.

This clonotype turned up a few times. The J gene is TRBJ2-5, the V gene TRBV7-9; 7 bases match TRBD1. There are 15 residues in the CDR3. The junction had 6 bases not matched to a gene; V was cut back by 0 bases and J by 5 bases. Germline CDR1 SEHNR, CDR2 FQNEAQ (reference sequence). The CDR3 protein is CASSLAPSRGETQYF. The CDR3 coding sequence is TGTGCCAGCAGCTTAGCCCCCTCCAGGGGGGAGACCCAGTACTTC.

The rearrangement links TRBV7-9 to TRBJ1-1; 8 bases agree with TRBD1. The germline V gene has CDR1 SEHNR and CDR2 FQNEAQ (reference sequence). V lost 3 bases, J lost 11 bases, and 11 bases stayed unmatched. The CDR3 extends over 14 amino acids. CDR3 amino acids: CASSFSTGQEVAFF. CDR3 DNA sequence: TGTGCCAGCAGCTTCTCAACGGGACAGGAGGTTGCTTTCTTT.